A selection of T cell receptor beta chains follows, all from one sample in a study of T cell responses to AZD1222 COVID-19 vaccine. The table came from immunoSEQ multiplex PCR; TCRdb's copy has only in-frame clones and leaves some out. The table includes around 160,000 clones, around nine tenths detected once. Sequences were derived from peripheral blood, sampled on day 0 of AZD1222 vaccination. These receptors all come from an adult in good health. CDR3s include the opening cysteine and the closing phenylalanine or tryptophan. D genes are given only for firm matches. Not every row has a clone size; where given, it reads once, few, many or a size class.

clone_size: once
v_call: TRBV6-5
d_call: TRBD2
j_call: TRBJ2-3
cdr3_nt: TGTGCCAGCGCCGTTAGCGGGAGGGAAAGAGATACGCAGTATTTT
cdr3_aa: CASAVSGRERDTQYF

clone_size: .
v_call: TRBV5-1
d_call: TRBD1
j_call: TRBJ1-6
cdr3_nt: TGCGCCAGCAGCTTAGTCGACTTGGACAGGGCTACTTCACCCCTCCACTTT
cdr3_aa: CASSLVDLDRATSPLHF

clone_size: .
v_call: TRBV30
d_call: .
j_call: TRBJ2-1
cdr3_nt: TGTGCCTGGAGTCGGGGGAGCTCCTACAATGAGCAGTTCTTC
cdr3_aa: CAWSRGSSYNEQFF

clone_size: .
v_call: TRBV6-2/TRBV6-3
d_call: TRBD1
j_call: TRBJ2-5
cdr3_nt: TGTGCCAGCAGTTACTCGATGGGGACAGGGGCGCTGGAGACCCAGTACTTC
cdr3_aa: CASSYSMGTGALETQYF

clone_size: .
v_call: TRBV5-6
d_call: .
j_call: TRBJ2-1
cdr3_nt: TGTGCCAGCAGCACCATTCGGGGCAGCTCCTACAATGAGCAGTTCTTC
cdr3_aa: CASSTIRGSSYNEQFF

clone_size: .
v_call: TRBV6-2/TRBV6-3
d_call: TRBD1
j_call: TRBJ1-1
cdr3_nt: TGTGCCAGCAGTCCCGGGACAGGTACGGAAGCTTTCTTT
cdr3_aa: CASSPGTGTEAFF

clone_size: few
v_call: TRBV6-5
d_call: TRBD1
j_call: TRBJ1-1
cdr3_nt: TGTGCCAGCAGGGACAGGGTGCGGACTGAAGCTTTCTTT
cdr3_aa: CASRDRVRTEAFF

clone_size: .
v_call: TRBV4-3
d_call: .
j_call: TRBJ2-1
cdr3_nt: TGCGCCAGCAGCCAAGCCGGGACGCCACACAATGAGCAGTTCTTC
cdr3_aa: CASSQAGTPHNEQFF

clone_size: .
v_call: TRBV19
d_call: .
j_call: TRBJ1-2
cdr3_nt: TGTGCCAGTAGTTCCGGGACATCTAACGACTATGGCTACACCTTC
cdr3_aa: CASSSGTSNDYGYTF

clone_size: .
v_call: TRBV27
d_call: TRBD1
j_call: TRBJ1-4
cdr3_nt: TGTGCCAGCAGTGCGCAGGGGGGGGTTGAAAAACTGTTTTTT
cdr3_aa: CASSAQGGVEKLFF

clone_size: .
v_call: TRBV28
d_call: .
j_call: TRBJ1-1
cdr3_nt: TGTGCCAGCACCTGGAGGGGGTCGAACACTGAAGCTTTCTTT
cdr3_aa: CASTWRGSNTEAFF

clone_size: .
v_call: TRBV5-1
d_call: .
j_call: TRBJ2-7
cdr3_nt: TGCGCCAGCAGCTTGGTCGCGGAAAGGTACGAGCAGTACTTC
cdr3_aa: CASSLVAERYEQYF

clone_size: .
v_call: TRBV6-2/TRBV6-3
d_call: .
j_call: TRBJ1-4
cdr3_nt: TGTGCCAGCAGTACGGACGGTGAAAAACTGTTTTTT
cdr3_aa: CASSTDGEKLFF

clone_size: .
v_call: TRBV5-1
d_call: .
j_call: TRBJ2-1
cdr3_nt: TGCGCCAGCAGCCTAGATTCGGGGCGTATAGAGCAGTTCTTC
cdr3_aa: CASSLDSGRIEQFF

clone_size: .
v_call: TRBV9
d_call: .
j_call: TRBJ2-1
cdr3_nt: TGTGCCAGCACCACAGGGCGGGGGAGGAATGAGCAGTTCTTC
cdr3_aa: CASTTGRGRNEQFF

clone_size: .
v_call: TRBV7-2
d_call: TRBD1
j_call: TRBJ1-3
cdr3_nt: TGTGCCAGCAGCGTATCAGGGGGCCGCTCTGGAAACACCATATATTTT
cdr3_aa: CASSVSGGRSGNTIYF

clone_size: .
v_call: TRBV28
d_call: .
j_call: TRBJ1-2
cdr3_nt: TGTGCCAGCAGTTTCGTTGGCCGGACTGATGGCTACACCTTC
cdr3_aa: CASSFVGRTDGYTF

clone_size: .
v_call: TRBV6-5
d_call: TRBD1
j_call: TRBJ1-2
cdr3_nt: TGTGCCAGCAAGGTCACAGGGGGCAATGGCTACACCTTC
cdr3_aa: CASKVTGGNGYTF

clone_size: .
v_call: TRBV18
d_call: .
j_call: TRBJ2-3
cdr3_nt: TGTGCCAGCTCACCAACGGGAGAAGCCGATACGCAGTATTTT
cdr3_aa: CASSPTGEADTQYF

clone_size: few
v_call: TRBV19
d_call: .
j_call: TRBJ1-1
cdr3_nt: TGTGCCAGTAGTATAAGTAACCGTGGCACTGAAGCTTTCTTT
cdr3_aa: CASSISNRGTEAFF

clone_size: .
v_call: TRBV18
d_call: .
j_call: TRBJ2-1
cdr3_nt: TGTGCCAGCTCACCCCTAATGTACAATGAGCAGTTCTTC
cdr3_aa: CASSPLMYNEQFF

clone_size: .
v_call: TRBV28
d_call: .
j_call: TRBJ1-1
cdr3_nt: TGTGCCAGCTCAGGGTTTGGGGTCCTGAACACTGAAGCTTTCTTT
cdr3_aa: CASSGFGVLNTEAFF

clone_size: .
v_call: TRBV4-1
d_call: .
j_call: TRBJ1-5
cdr3_nt: TGCGCCAGCAGCCAAGGTTGGGACGGCCAAGGAAGGCCCCAGCATTTT
cdr3_aa: CASSQGWDGQGRPQHF

clone_size: many
v_call: TRBV25-1
d_call: TRBD1
j_call: TRBJ1-1
cdr3_nt: TGTGCCAGCAGGGGGACAGCTAACACTGAAGCTTTCTTT
cdr3_aa: CASRGTANTEAFF

clone_size: .
v_call: TRBV12-3/TRBV12-4
d_call: .
j_call: TRBJ1-1
cdr3_nt: TGTGCCAGCAGTTTAAAGGTTGTGACTGAAGCTTTCTTT
cdr3_aa: CASSLKVVTEAFF

clone_size: .
v_call: TRBV9
d_call: .
j_call: TRBJ2-1
cdr3_nt: TGTGCCAGCAGCGTAGGGGGTAATAATATCGATGAGCAGTTCTTC
cdr3_aa: CASSVGGNNIDEQFF

clone_size: .
v_call: TRBV6-2/TRBV6-3
d_call: .
j_call: TRBJ1-2
cdr3_nt: TGTGCCAGCAGTTACAGGACAGCCGCCTATGGCTACACCTTC
cdr3_aa: CASSYRTAAYGYTF

clone_size: .
v_call: TRBV15
d_call: TRBD2
j_call: TRBJ2-7
cdr3_nt: TGTGCCACCAGCAGAGATCGGGGAGGGTACGAGCAGTACTTC
cdr3_aa: CATSRDRGGYEQYF

clone_size: .
v_call: TRBV28
d_call: .
j_call: TRBJ2-1
cdr3_nt: TGTGCCAGCACGACAAGCGGAGGTGGCTACAATGAGCAGTTCTTC
cdr3_aa: CASTTSGGGYNEQFF

clone_size: .
v_call: TRBV2
d_call: TRBD1
j_call: TRBJ2-2
cdr3_nt: TGTGCCAGCAGTAACCGGGACAGGGTCACCGGGGAGCTGTTTTTT
cdr3_aa: CASSNRDRVTGELFF

clone_size: .
v_call: TRBV18
d_call: .
j_call: TRBJ1-4
cdr3_nt: TGTGCCAGCTCACCAGACGGTAATGAAAAACTGTTTTTT
cdr3_aa: CASSPDGNEKLFF

clone_size: .
v_call: TRBV7-2
d_call: TRBD2
j_call: TRBJ2-3
cdr3_nt: TGTGCCAGCAGCCCCGGGACTAGCGGGAGGGTAACCACAGATACGCAGTATTTT
cdr3_aa: CASSPGTSGRVTTDTQYF

clone_size: .
v_call: TRBV6-1
d_call: .
j_call: TRBJ1-2
cdr3_nt: TGTGCCAGCAGTCCGCGGGAGTCTAACTATGGCTACACCTTC
cdr3_aa: CASSPRESNYGYTF

clone_size: .
v_call: TRBV5-1
d_call: TRBD1
j_call: TRBJ2-7
cdr3_nt: TGCGCCAGCAGCTTGAGTATGGGACAGGGGGCCCACGAGCAGTACTTC
cdr3_aa: CASSLSMGQGAHEQYF

clone_size: .
v_call: TRBV7-3
d_call: .
j_call: TRBJ2-6
cdr3_nt: TGTGCCAGCAGCTTACCAGCGGGCCTACCCCACTCTGGGGCCAACGTCCTGACTTTC
cdr3_aa: CASSLPAGLPHSGANVLTF

clone_size: .
v_call: TRBV5-1
d_call: .
j_call: TRBJ1-5
cdr3_nt: TGCGCCAGCAGATTTATTCCCGGGATCAATCAGCCCCAGCATTTT
cdr3_aa: CASRFIPGINQPQHF

clone_size: .
v_call: TRBV4-1
d_call: TRBD2
j_call: TRBJ2-2
cdr3_nt: TGCGCCAGCAGCCAAGAGGGACTAGCGGGAGGTCGGACCGGGGAGCTGTTTTTT
cdr3_aa: CASSQEGLAGGRTGELFF

clone_size: .
v_call: TRBV5-5
d_call: .
j_call: TRBJ1-2
cdr3_nt: TGTGCCAGCAGCTTGGAAGGGGCAGGAGGGATCTATGGCTACACCTTC
cdr3_aa: CASSLEGAGGIYGYTF

clone_size: .
v_call: TRBV5-6
d_call: .
j_call: TRBJ1-2
cdr3_nt: TGTGCCAGCAGCAGCACCGCTGGTGCTAACTATGGCTACACCTTC
cdr3_aa: CASSSTAGANYGYTF

clone_size: .
v_call: TRBV29-1
d_call: .
j_call: TRBJ1-1
cdr3_nt: TGCAGCGTTGGGAGCGAGGGGACTGAAGCTTTCTTT
cdr3_aa: CSVGSEGTEAFF

clone_size: .
v_call: TRBV9
d_call: .
j_call: TRBJ1-4
cdr3_nt: TGTGCCAGCAGCCCTACAGGGTCCAGTGAAAAACTGTTTTTT
cdr3_aa: CASSPTGSSEKLFF

clone_size: .
v_call: TRBV28
d_call: .
j_call: TRBJ2-3
cdr3_nt: TGTGCCAGCAGTTTGACGACAGATACGCAGTATTTT
cdr3_aa: CASSLTTDTQYF

clone_size: .
v_call: TRBV19
d_call: .
j_call: TRBJ1-2
cdr3_nt: TGTGCCAGTAGTAAACAAGGAGGAATTGGCTACACCTTC
cdr3_aa: CASSKQGGIGYTF

clone_size: .
v_call: TRBV12-5
d_call: .
j_call: TRBJ2-7
cdr3_nt: TGTGCTAGTGGTTTGTACGGGGGGCAGTACTTC
cdr3_aa: CASGLYGGQYF

clone_size: .
v_call: TRBV7-2
d_call: .
j_call: TRBJ1-1
cdr3_nt: TGTGCCAGCAGCGAGAGGGGTGCTAAGGCTGAAGCTTTCTTT
cdr3_aa: CASSERGAKAEAFF

clone_size: .
v_call: TRBV27
d_call: .
j_call: TRBJ1-2
cdr3_nt: TGTGCCAGCAGTTTATCGGCCGGGGGGGGCTACACCTTC
cdr3_aa: CASSLSAGGGYTF

clone_size: .
v_call: TRBV3-1/TRBV3-2
d_call: .
j_call: TRBJ1-6
cdr3_nt: TGTGCCAGCAGCCAAGCCGGGTCGGGAAATTCACCCCTCCACTTT
cdr3_aa: CASSQAGSGNSPLHF

clone_size: .
v_call: TRBV18
d_call: .
j_call: TRBJ1-4
cdr3_nt: TGTGCCAGCTCACCGTTGAGAAGTGAAAAACTGTTTTTT
cdr3_aa: CASSPLRSEKLFF

clone_size: .
v_call: TRBV5-1
d_call: TRBD1
j_call: TRBJ2-7
cdr3_nt: TGCGCCAGCAGCGTCCCCCGGGACAGGGCAAGCTACGAGCAGTACTTC
cdr3_aa: CASSVPRDRASYEQYF

clone_size: .
v_call: TRBV5-4
d_call: TRBD2
j_call: TRBJ2-1
cdr3_nt: TGTGCCAGCAGCTTGGTATTGGGACTAGCGTTTGATGAGCAGTTCTTC
cdr3_aa: CASSLVLGLAFDEQFF

clone_size: .
v_call: TRBV12-3/TRBV12-4
d_call: .
j_call: TRBJ1-3
cdr3_nt: TGTGCCAGCAGTGGAAACACCATATATTTT
cdr3_aa: CASSGNTIYF